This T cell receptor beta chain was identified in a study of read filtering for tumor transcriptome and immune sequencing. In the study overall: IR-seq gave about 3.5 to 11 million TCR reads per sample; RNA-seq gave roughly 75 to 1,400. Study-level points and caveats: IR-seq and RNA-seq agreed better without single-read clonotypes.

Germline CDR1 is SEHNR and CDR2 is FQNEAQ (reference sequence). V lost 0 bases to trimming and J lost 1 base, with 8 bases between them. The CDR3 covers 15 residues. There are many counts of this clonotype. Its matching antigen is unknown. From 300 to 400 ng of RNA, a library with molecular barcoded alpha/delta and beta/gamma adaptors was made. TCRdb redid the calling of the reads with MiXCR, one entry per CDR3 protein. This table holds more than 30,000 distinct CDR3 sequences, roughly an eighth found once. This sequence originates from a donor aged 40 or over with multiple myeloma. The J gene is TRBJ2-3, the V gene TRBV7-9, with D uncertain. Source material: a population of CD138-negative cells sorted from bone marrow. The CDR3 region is CASSLANPRTDTQYF. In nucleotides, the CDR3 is TGTGCCAGCAGCTTAGCGAATCCTCGCACAGATACGCAGTATTTT.